The 14 T cell receptor beta chains listed next were all sequenced from one sample in a study of blood T cells in healthy people across ages. The second PCR ran roughly 6 to 11 cycles with a sample-barcoded 5' primer and J-beta primers. Each CDR3 protein gets one entry after TCRdb re-called the 5' RACE reads with MiXCR. The table records 1.5 million to 2 million distinct CDR3 sequences, 25% to 30% of them present only once. The specimen was blood. Receptors were obtained from a woman in her twenties or thirties in good health.

This clonotype was detected only a few times. The chain employs TRBV30 and TRBJ2-4; unclear D gene. The J call is doubtful: the DNA matches TRBJ2-7 better. In germline, CDR1 is GTSNPN, CDR2 SVGIG (reference sequence). The CDR3 length is 14 residues. CDR3 residues: CALRTPDRVYEQYF. Written as DNA, the CDR3 is TGTGCGCTCCGTACACCCGACCGTGTTTACGAGCAGTACTTC.

As to this clonotype: A much larger clone sits a single nucleotide away, making a read error possible. The chain has TRBV24-1 and TRBJ2-3; the match to TRBD2 covers 7 bases. Trimming at V came to 4 bases and at J to 2 bases, leaving 8 bases not matched to a gene. This CDR3 region has 16 residues. Looked up from germline, CDR1 is KGHDR and CDR2 is SFDVKD. CDR3 coding DNA: TGTGCCACCAGTGACTCCGGGACTATAGACACAGATACGCAGTATTTT. Amino acid sequence: CATSDSGTIDTDTQYF.

This clonotype has ten or more counts. V and J are TRBV20-1 and TRBJ2-7; possibly TRBD2 for D (7 bases). The germline V and J ends were trimmed by 6 bases and 3 bases, with 18 bases remaining between them. Germline V lookup: CDR1 DFQATT, CDR2 SNEGSKA (reference sequence). The CDR3 runs to 14 residues. The CDR3 region has the DNA TGCAGTGCCCAGCGCGGGGGCGGGAGCTACGAGCAGTACTTC. Protein sequence: CSAQRGGGSYEQYF.

Concerning this clonotype itself: A much larger clone is a single base away; this may be a read error. This is likely a read error, given that the CDR3 carries no conserved phenylalanine or tryptophan at its end. V is TRBV14 and J is TRBJ2-4; D remains unclear. The assigned J gene may be wrong: the sequence end matches TRBJ2-5 better. Per germline, CDR1 SGHDN and CDR2 FVKESK. The CDR3 contains 12 residues. CDR3 region: CASSQGSETQYV. Written as DNA, the CDR3 is TGTGCCAGCAGCCAAGGAAGCGAGACCCAGTACGTC.

In regard to this clonotype: Likely a read error: the CDR3 ends without its conserved phenylalanine or tryptophan. The chain has TRBV10-1 and TRBJ2-1, with 8 bases that match TRBD2. Trimming at V came to 0 bases and at J to 6 bases, leaving 13 bases not matched to a gene. Germline CDR1 is WNHNN and CDR2 is SYGVQD (reference sequence). CDR3 size: 18 residues. CDR3 protein: CASSESTLTGGPGNEQFV. In DNA, the CDR3 is TGCGCCAGCAGTGAGTCGACTCTGACGGGAGGGCCAGGCAATGAGCAGTTCGTC.

The table lists this clonotype with a few counts. This sequence joins TRBV12-3 or TRBV12-4 and TRBJ1-5; D is unresolved. The length of the CDR3 is 14 residues. With 1 base removed from V and 5 bases from J, the gap between germline ends came to 9 bases. The CDR3: CASSLGPADQPQHF. The CDR3 nucleotides read TGTGCCAGCAGTTTAGGGCCAGCTGATCAGCCCCAGCATTTT.

A remark on this clonotype: One end of the junction is discordant with germline, which a read error may explain. The chain joins TRBV29-1 to TRBJ1-2; D is undetermined. Germline CDR1 and CDR2: SQVTM and ANQGSEA. CDR3 length equals 12 residues. In nucleotides, the CDR3 is TGCAGCGCCGGACTGAGGAACTACGGCTACACCTTC. The encoded protein is CSAGLRNYGYTF.

This clonotype has just a few counts. In nucleotides, the CDR3 is TGTGCAACCGCGGTGGCACAAGAGACCCAGTACTTC. This codes for CATAVAQETQYF. V usage is TRBV12-3 or TRBV12-4 and J usage is TRBJ2-5; no firm D call. This CDR3 is built from 12 residues.

The genes are TRBV2 and TRBJ2-5; D is uncertain. Germline CDR1 reads SNHLY; CDR2 reads FYNNEI. V lost 4 bases and J lost 4, with 7 bases in between. CDR3 length equals 12 residues. The DNA of the CDR3 is TGTGCCAGCAGTGCATGGGTAGAGACCCAGTACTTC. Residues: CASSAWVETQYF.

The chain links TRBV5-1 to TRBJ2-1; D is ambiguous. Germline V gene data show CDR1 as SGHRS and CDR2 as YFSETQ. The germline V and J ends were trimmed by 0 bases and 9 bases, with 10 bases remaining between them. The CDR3 length is 13 residues. The CDR3 DNA reads TGCGCCAGCAGCTTGGAGGAGTCGGGTGAGCAGTTCTTC. As protein: CASSLEESGEQFF.

The chain uses TRBV4-3 and TRBJ2-7, with 7 bases lining up with TRBD1. CDR1 and CDR2 (germline): LGHNA, YSLEER. The CDR3 is 16 residues long. The V segment lost 0 bases and the J segment 0 bases; nucleotides outside the gene matches: 5. This CDR3 is CASSQDRGQSSYEQYF. The CDR3, as DNA: TGCGCCAGCAGCCAAGATAGGGGACAGAGCTCCTACGAGCAGTACTTC.

This clonotype appeared a single time. This chain links TRBV20-1 with TRBJ1-1, with D possibly being TRBD1 (6 bases). Per germline, CDR1 DFQATT and CDR2 SNEGSKA (reference sequence). The CDR3 totals 13 residues. Trimming pared 6 bases from V and 6 bases from J, leaving 17 bases between. Here the CDR3 reads CSAPRQGSPEAFF. CDR3 nucleotide sequence: TGCAGTGCGCCCCGCCAGGGGAGCCCTGAAGCTTTCTTT.

A few counts support this clonotype. The chain is built from TRBV20-1 and TRBJ2-7; D is perhaps TRBD1 or TRBD2 (5 bases each). This CDR3 spans 12 amino acids. V was pared by 6 bases and J by 2 bases, with 11 bases between. Germline-derived CDR1 and CDR2 are DFQATT and SNEGSKA (reference sequence). The CDR3 DNA sequence: TGCAGTGCCGGGACGTTTACCTACGAGCAGTACTTC. The encoded protein is CSAGTFTYEQYF.

In this sample, this clonotype turned up a few times. The chain links TRBV10-3 to TRBJ2-5; 9 bases agree with TRBD1. J lost 5 bases, V lost 3 bases, and 7 bases had no gene match. Germline CDR1 is ENHRY and CDR2 is SYGVKD. The CDR3 runs 15 residues. The CDR3 loop is CAISDGTGFEETQYF. CDR3 sequence (DNA): TGTGCCATCAGTGACGGGACAGGGTTTGAGGAGACCCAGTACTTC.